A selection of T cell receptor beta chains follows, all from one sample in a study of blood T cell repertoires in COVID-19. Repertoires were generated with immunoSEQ multiplex PCR, while TCRdb's copy carries only in-frame clones and drops some. The data show about 260,000 clones, with less than 90% seen just once and roughly 1.4% held by the top ten. Sequenced material: peripheral blood. All receptors derive from a woman aged 40 to 49 who had recovered from COVID-19. Both conserved end residues are part of each CDR3. A D gene is named only where the DNA matches it firmly. Clone size is shown for a subset of rows, as once, few, many or a class of expanded clone.

>TRBJ1-4|TRBD1|NA|TRBV5-1
TGCGCCAGCAGCACCGGGACAGGGTCACTTGCTGAAAAACTGTTTTTT
CASSTGTGSLAEKLFF
>TRBJ2-1|TRBD2|NA|TRBV3-1/TRBV3-2
TGTGCCAGCAAACGGCGGGGCGGGGGACCTCACAATGAGCAGTTCTTC
CASKRRGGGPHNEQFF
>TRBJ1-5|NA|once|TRBV19
TGTGCCAGTAGTATCGGGAGGGGTAGTTTTAGCAATCAGCCCCAGCATTTT
CASSIGRGSFSNQPQHF
>TRBJ1-5|NA|NA|TRBV6-5
TGTGCCAGCAAACTGGACTGGATCCCCAATCAGCCCCAGCATTTT
CASKLDWIPNQPQHF
>TRBJ2-1|NA|NA|TRBV2
TGTGCCAGCAGTGGAGACTACAATGAGCAGTTCTTC
CASSGDYNEQFF
>TRBJ2-7|NA|NA|TRBV10-3
TGTGCCATCAGTGACCCACAAGGGGCCTACGAGCAGTACTTC
CAISDPQGAYEQYF
>TRBJ1-3|NA|NA|TRBV5-1
TGCGCCAGCAGCACGGGCGGGACGAACTCTGGAAACACCATATATTTT
CASSTGGTNSGNTIYF
>TRBJ2-7|NA|NA|TRBV5-1
TGCGCCAGCAGCCCCACTCCCGGGGGCTCCTACGAGCAGTACTTC
CASSPTPGGSYEQYF
>TRBJ2-7|TRBD1|NA|TRBV5-1
TGCGCCAGCAGCTTCACCCCGGGACAGGGAAAAGCCGAGCAGTACTTC
CASSFTPGQGKAEQYF
>TRBJ2-2|TRBD1|NA|TRBV18
TGTGCCAGCTCACCCCCCGGACAGGGGGCCACCGGGGAGCTGTTTTTT
CASSPPGQGATGELFF
>TRBJ1-1|NA|NA|TRBV3-1/TRBV3-2
TGTGCCAGCAGCCAACCCGCCTCGGGAACTGAAGCTTTCTTT
CASSQPASGTEAFF
>TRBJ2-1|TRBD2|NA|TRBV3-1/TRBV3-2
TGTGCCAGCAGCCACCCTAGCGGGGGGGCCCTAGGTGAGCAGTTCTTC
CASSHPSGGALGEQFF
>TRBJ2-7|TRBD2|NA|TRBV29-1
TGCAGCGTTCGAGGTATCCTAGCGGGGGGCGGGAGCTCCTACGAGCAGTACTTC
CSVRGILAGGGSSYEQYF
>TRBJ2-3|TRBD1|NA|TRBV3-1/TRBV3-2
TGTGCCAGCAGCCAAGACGAGACAGGGGATAGTTCAACCACAGATACGCAGTATTTT
CASSQDETGDSSTTDTQYF
>TRBJ1-5|NA|NA|TRBV28
TGTGCCAGCAGGCCTCGGACAGGCAATCAGCCCCAGCATTTT
CASRPRTGNQPQHF
>TRBJ2-6|NA|NA|TRBV30
TGTGCCTGGAGTGTAGAGGGGGTTTTCTCTGGGGCCAACGTCCTGACTTTC
CAWSVEGVFSGANVLTF
>TRBJ1-3|NA|NA|TRBV5-5
TGTGCCAGCAGCTTGTCGCCCGCGGTTGCTGGAAACACCATATATTTT
CASSLSPAVAGNTIYF
>TRBJ1-5|TRBD1|NA|TRBV2
TGTGCCAGCAGTTCAGGGGGTGGGAGTGTCAATCAGCCCCAGCATTTT
CASSSGGGSVNQPQHF
>TRBJ2-2|NA|NA|TRBV2
TGTGCCAGCAGTGATCTAAACAGGGTGACCGGGGAGCTGTTTTTT
CASSDLNRVTGELFF
>TRBJ2-1|NA|NA|TRBV5-6
TGTGCCAGCAGCCTGGGGGGCCGTTACAATGAGCAGTTCTTC
CASSLGGRYNEQFF
>TRBJ2-7|TRBD2|NA|TRBV6-5
TGTGCCAGCAGTTCCCCGGGCGGGGGGGCTTACGAGCAGTACTTC
CASSSPGGGAYEQYF
>TRBJ1-1|TRBD1|NA|TRBV5-1
TGCGCCAGCAGCCTAGACAGGGTAACTGAAGCTTTCTTT
CASSLDRVTEAFF